Here is one T cell receptor (beta chain) with its context. The junction departs from germline at one end; a sequencing error may be responsible. The data derive from a study of PD-L1 blockade in urothelial cancer. Measured with immunoSEQ multiplex PCR; TCRdb has only the in-frame clones, and not every one. The repertoire includes hundreds of clones, 35% to 45% of them detected once, and about 15% sits in the top ten. The CDR3 spans 13 residues. Germline V gene lookup returns CDR1 MNHGY and CDR2 SAAAGT. This chain uses TRBV6-8 with TRBJ1-2; 7 nucleotides line up with TRBD1. Here the sequenced sample was tumor tissue, taken before atezolizumab (anti-PD-L1) treatment. This TCR was recovered from a man aged 60-69 years with urothelial cancer. DNA for the CDR3: TGTGCCATCAGTTCCGGGACAGCCTATGGCTACACCTTC. The encoded protein is CAISSGTAYGYTF.